Listed below are T cell receptor beta chains from one sample, sequenced in a study of cytomegalovirus exposure and HLA in healthy donors. The protocol was immunoSEQ multiplex PCR, while the TCRdb copy is restricted to in-frame clones and leaves out a portion. This table has about 200,000 clones, about 78% appearing once. Material for sequencing was PBMCs. The receptors here all came from a male donor in good health and CMV-seronegative. Both conserved end residues are part of each CDR3. D genes are given only for firm matches. A clone size is listed for some rows: how often the clone was seen (once, few, many), or a class if it is expanded.

J | size | V | D | DNA | CDR3
TRBJ2-3 | NA | TRBV5-8 | NA | TGTGCCAGCAGCTCGGGAGCTATCATGGCAGATACGCAGTATTTT | CASSSGAIMADTQYF
TRBJ2-1 | NA | TRBV7-8 | NA | TGTGCCAGCAGCTTAATGGGGGCTTATGAGCAGTTCTTC | CASSLMGAYEQFF
TRBJ2-7 | NA | TRBV5-6 | NA | TGTGCCAGCAGCATGGGGAGAGGGAACGAGCAGTACTTC | CASSMGRGNEQYF
TRBJ2-5 | NA | TRBV5-5 | NA | TGTGCCAGCAGCTTGGGTTCAGGGTCGTACCAAGAGACCCAGTACTTC | CASSLGSGSYQETQYF
TRBJ2-7 | NA | TRBV18 | NA | TGTGCCAGCTCACCACCGTCGGGAAACTACGAGCAGTACTTC | CASSPPSGNYEQYF
TRBJ2-3 | NA | TRBV5-8 | NA | TGTGCCAGCAGCTTAGGAGGACTCAATACGCAGTATTTT | CASSLGGLNTQYF
TRBJ2-1 | NA | TRBV27 | NA | TGTGCCAGCAGTTTCCTCGGGAGCTCCTACAATGAGCAGTTCTTC | CASSFLGSSYNEQFF
TRBJ2-7 | NA | TRBV19 | NA | TGTGCCAGTAGCCCAGAACTCCAGACAGGTTCCTACGAGCAGTACTTC | CASSPELQTGSYEQYF
TRBJ1-2 | NA | TRBV9 | TRBD1 | TGTGCCAGCAGCGTCGACGTCTTGGGACAGGGGAAAGGCTACACCTTC | CASSVDVLGQGKGYTF
TRBJ2-7 | NA | TRBV18 | TRBD1 | TGTGCCAGCTCCCAATCGGGACAGGGAAGCTCCTACGAGCAGTACTTC | CASSQSGQGSSYEQYF
TRBJ1-4 | NA | TRBV5-1 | TRBD1 | TGCGCCAGCAGCATACAGGGGGCGAGAGAAAAACTGTTTTTT | CASSIQGAREKLFF
TRBJ1-4 | few | TRBV4-1 | NA | TGCGCCAGCAGCCAGCCATTGGGGGCGACTAATGAAAAACTGTTTTTT | CASSQPLGATNEKLFF
TRBJ2-5 | NA | TRBV4-1 | TRBD2 | TGCGCCAGCAGCCAAGAGCGGATGTCTAGCGGCTGGTACCAAGAGACCCAGTACTTC | CASSQERMSSGWYQETQYF
TRBJ2-7 | NA | TRBV7-9 | NA | TGTGCCAGCAGCGGGGGACACATCTCCTACGAGCAGTACTTC | CASSGGHISYEQYF
TRBJ1-6 | few | TRBV6-1 | NA | TGTGCCAGCGGGAGCGCCTATAATTCACCCCTCCACTTT | CASGSAYNSPLHF
TRBJ2-7 | NA | TRBV4-1 | TRBD1 | TGCGCCAGCAGCTACACCGGGACAGGCTACGAGCAGTACTTC | CASSYTGTGYEQYF
TRBJ1-2 | NA | TRBV28 | TRBD1 | TGTGCCAGCGCCGGGACAGGGGCGAGAGGCTACACCTTC | CASAGTGARGYTF
TRBJ2-5 | NA | TRBV29-1 | NA | TGCAGCGTTGAGGAGGGCCGGGAGACCCAGTACTTC | CSVEEGRETQYF
TRBJ2-7 | NA | TRBV7-9 | TRBD1 | TGTGCCAGCAGCTTAAGACAGGGCGGCGAGCAGTACTTC | CASSLRQGGEQYF
TRBJ1-3 | NA | TRBV4-1 | NA | TGCGCCAGCAGCCAAAGCCCTGGAAACACCATATATTTT | CASSQSPGNTIYF
TRBJ1-2 | NA | TRBV5-4 | NA | TGTGCCAGCAGCTTGGCCAGGGAATTCCGTGGCTACACCTTC | CASSLAREFRGYTF
TRBJ1-2 | NA | TRBV5-4 | NA | TGTGCCAGCAGTAGCCCCCCGGTTAACTATGGCTACACCTTC | CASSSPPVNYGYTF
TRBJ2-2 | few | TRBV5-1 | NA | TGCGCCAGCAGCTTGGAGGGGACCGGGGAGCTGTTTTTT | CASSLEGTGELFF